This entry describes one T cell receptor (beta chain). The method was immunoSEQ multiplex PCR; TCRdb's version includes in-frame clones alone and lacks a portion of them. Here the sample spans fewer than 200,000 clones, more than 80% being singletons. This sample is part of a study of control samples from healthy donors and cancer patients. The TCR comes from a man aged 30 to 45 in good health. Sample: blood.

CDR3 residues: CASSQGLGGQLDTQYF. The CDR3 DNA sequence: TGCGCCAGCAGCCAAGGGCTCGGGGGGCAGTTAGATACGCAGTATTTT. This rearrangement joins TRBV4-3 to TRBJ2-3, with D perhaps TRBD2 (7 bases). The CDR3 consists of 16 residues. Deletions cut 1 base from V and 5 bases from J, with 16 bases between. CDR1 LGHNA and CDR2 YSLEER come from the germline V gene.